Listed below are T cell receptor beta chains from one sample, sequenced in a study of PD-1 blockade in classical Hodgkin lymphoma. Clones were sequenced by immunoSEQ multiplex PCR, and TCRdb holds only the in-frame ones, with some missing. In the table there are tens of thousands of clones, roughly 93% of which are singletons. Sequencing was carried out using peripheral blood mononuclear cells (PBMCs). The receptor set was obtained from a human donor with classical Hodgkin lymphoma. Both conserved end residues are part of each CDR3. The D gene is left open where the match is weak. Clone sizes are given selectively: once, few, many, or a class where the clone is expanded.

NA	TRBV7-8	TRBJ1-5	NA	15	TGTGCCAGCAGCTTAGGGCGGAATAGCAATCAGCCCCAGCATTTT	CASSLGRNSNQPQHF
NA	TRBV9	TRBJ2-2	NA	15	TGTGCCAGCAGCGTAGGGTCAGTGGCCCCCGGGGAGCTGTTTTTT	CASSVGSVAPGELFF
NA	TRBV5-6	TRBJ2-1	TRBD2	15	TGTGCCAGCAGCTTGTTGACTAGCGCCTACAATGAGCAGTTCTTC	CASSLLTSAYNEQFF
NA	TRBV7-7	TRBJ2-1	NA	13	TGTGCTAGCAGCTTTGCGGAGATTGATGAGCAGTTCTTC	CASSFAEIDEQFF
NA	TRBV5-4	TRBJ1-1	TRBD1	14	TGTGCCAGCAGCTGGGGACAGGCGAACACTGAAGCTTTCTTT	CASSWGQANTEAFF
NA	TRBV5-1	TRBJ2-7	TRBD1	15	TGCGCCAGCAGCTACCAGGGGGATCATTTCTACGAGCAGTACTTC	CASSYQGDHFYEQYF
NA	TRBV2	TRBJ1-1	NA	12	TGTGCCGGAAATCAACGGATTATTGAAGCTTTCTTT	CAGNQRIIEAFF
once	TRBV7-2	TRBJ1-4	TRBD1	15	TGTGCCAGCAGCACTCGACAGGGAACTAATGAAAAACTGTTTTTT	CASSTRQGTNEKLFF
NA	TRBV30	TRBJ1-1	NA	13	TGTGCCTGGAGCCCGACAGAGGCCACTGAAGCTTTCTTT	CAWSPTEATEAFF
NA	TRBV28	TRBJ1-4	NA	11	TGTGCCAGCAGCGCCCTGGAAAAACTGTTTTTT	CASSALEKLFF
NA	TRBV6-5	TRBJ2-7	TRBD2	12	TGTGCCAGCAGACCGACTAGCGGCGAGCAGTACTTC	CASRPTSGEQYF
NA	TRBV5-4	TRBJ2-5	TRBD1	15	TGTGCCAGCAGCCCTAGGGACAGGGGAGGAGAGACCCAGTACTTC	CASSPRDRGGETQYF
NA	TRBV6-1	TRBJ1-1	NA	14	TGTGCCAGCAGTGAAGCGGGGGACGGCATCGGAGCTTTCTTT	CASSEAGDGIGAFF
NA	TRBV28	TRBJ1-2	NA	11	TGTGCCAGCAGTTCCAGGGCCGGCTACACCTTC	CASSSRAGYTF
few	TRBV29-1	TRBJ2-6	NA	15	TGCAGCGTTGGGCTTACTAGCTCTGGGGCCAACGTCCTGACTTTC	CSVGLTSSGANVLTF
NA	TRBV5-1	TRBJ1-1	TRBD1	13	TGCGCCAGCAGCTGGCAGGGGGGGTCTGAAGCTTTCTTT	CASSWQGGSEAFF
NA	TRBV19	TRBJ2-1	NA	15	TGTGCCAGTAGTATAGCTGAGGCAGGGTTCAATGAGCAGTTCTTC	CASSIAEAGFNEQFF
NA	TRBV19	TRBJ2-1	TRBD2	18	TGTGCCAGTAGTAGGAGCGGGAGGGCCTTGGGGTCCTACAATGAGCAGTTCTTC	CASSRSGRALGSYNEQFF